The 17 T cell receptor beta chains listed next were all sequenced from one sample in a study of regulatory T cells in long-lasting Graves disease. Time point here: persistent/refractory GD, antithyroid drugs over 5 years with positive TRAb. Making the TCR library involved RNA that had been extracted from PBMCs. Arm-PCR of CDR3 regions and iRepertoire HTBI primers were the basis on which TCR beta libraries were built. TCRdb reanalysed the multiplex PCR reads using MiXCR and keeps one entry per CDR3 protein. The table lists 700,000 or so distinct CDR3 sequences, 30% of them singletons, with under 55% in the top ten. Here the sequenced sample was peripheral blood mononuclear cells (PBMCs), taken when the disease was refractory, from a patient treated with antithyroid drugs. All receptors derive from a female donor with Graves disease.

The gene calls are TRBV29-1 and TRBJ2-5; D possibly corresponds to TRBD2 (5 bases). The CDR3 extends over 12 amino acids. V shed 4 bases and J shed 5 bases, with 11 bases lying between them. Germline V gene data show CDR1 as SQVTM and CDR2 as ANQGSEA. DNA for the CDR3: TGCAGCGTTGGAGGGATCGGGGAGACCCAGTACTTC. This gives the protein CSVGGIGETQYF.

The rearrangement joins TRBV13 to TRBJ1-2; the match to TRBD1 covers 8 bases. From germline, CDR1 is PRHDT and CDR2 FYEKMQ (reference sequence). The V segment lost 3 bases and the J segment 8 bases; nucleotides outside the gene matches: 11. The CDR3 is 15 amino acids. The CDR3 coding sequence is TGTGCCAGCAGCTTCGGACAGGGTGTGGTATGGGGCTACACCTTC. As protein: CASSFGQGVVWGYTF.

The gene calls are TRBV6-2 or TRBV6-3 and TRBJ2-7, with TRBD1 matching 7 bases. The CDR3 has 15 residues. V lost 0 bases to trimming and J lost 2 bases; unmatched junction nucleotides: 4. The germline V gene encodes CDR1 MNHEY and CDR2 SVGEGT. CDR3 protein: CASSYSRDRAYEQYF. CDR3 coding DNA: TGTGCCAGCAGTTACTCCCGGGACAGAGCCTACGAGCAGTACTTC.

This clonotype was seen repeatedly, ten times or more. V and J are TRBV6-5 and TRBJ2-5; D is unclear. Trimming took off 2 bases at V and 3 bases at J, with 1 base between the two ends. From germline, CDR1 is MNHEY and CDR2 SVGAGI. The CDR3 totals 11 residues. The CDR3 nucleotides are TGTGCCAGCAGTTACGAAGAGACCCAGTACTTC. Protein sequence: CASSYEETQYF.

This clonotype was observed a few times. This chain joins TRBV11-2 and TRBJ2-2, with 11 bases lining up with TRBD1. With V trimmed by 2 bases and J by 6 bases, 2 bases remained unmatched. This CDR3 spans 15 amino acids. CDR1 and CDR2 from the germline V gene are SGHAT and FQNNGV. The CDR3 loop reads CASSLRGQGAGELFF. The CDR3 nucleotides are TGTGCCAGCAGCTTAAGGGGACAGGGGGCCGGGGAGCTGTTTTTT.

The chain links TRBV11-2 to TRBJ2-7, with D uncertain. The CDR3 is 15 residues long. In germline, CDR1 is SGHAT, CDR2 FQNNGV. The V and J ends lost 0 bases and 2 bases respectively, with 11 bases between them. The CDR3 sequence: CASSLDPERTYEQYF. The CDR3 DNA follows: TGTGCCAGCAGCTTAGATCCAGAACGGACCTACGAGCAGTACTTC.

This clonotype was counted a few times. This chain's CDR3 is CASSGTPNTGELFF. CDR3 coding DNA: TGTGCCAGTTCCGGGACACCGAACACCGGGGAGCTGTTTTTT. This sequence joins TRBV19 and TRBJ2-2; D is possibly TRBD1 (6 bases). Trimming left V 8 bases short and J 0 bases short, with 10 bases between. Per germline, CDR1 LNHDA and CDR2 SQIVND (reference sequence). CDR3 length equals 14 residues.

V and J are TRBV18 and TRBJ1-2; tentative D call: TRBD1 (5 bases). V lost 0 bases and J lost 4, with 9 bases in between. Germline V gene lookup returns CDR1 KGHSH and CDR2 LQKENI. The CDR3 covers 14 residues. As DNA, the CDR3 is TGTGCCAGCTCACCACCTGAGGGGCCCTATGGCTACACCTTC. Its protein is CASSPPEGPYGYTF.

The chain couples TRBV28 to TRBJ2-7; D is possibly TRBD2 (6 bases). Trimming removed 5 bases at V and 4 bases at J, with 18 bases between. The V gene's germline CDR1 is MDHEN and CDR2 SYDVKM. The CDR3 is made up of 15 amino acids. In DNA, the CDR3 is TGTGCCAGCAGTGCCCCCCGGGGGAGTGTTTACGAGCAGTACTTC. Amino acid sequence: CASSAPRGSVYEQYF.

In DNA form, the CDR3 reads TGTGCCAGCAGCATGACAGGGCCTGGAAATTCACCCCTCCACTTT. This sequence encodes CASSMTGPGNSPLHF. The chain is built from TRBV5-5 and TRBJ1-6, with TRBD1 matching over 7 bases. This CDR3 is built from 15 residues. V shed 4 bases, J shed 7 bases, and the junction held 8 bases outside the gene matches. Germline CDR1 and CDR2: SGHKS and YYEKEE (reference sequence).

Worth noting for this clonotype: A much larger clone differs from this one at a single base, so this may be a read error. This chain uses TRBV28 with TRBJ1-2; D unresolved. The CDR3 loop spans 13 amino acids. Germline CDR1 and CDR2: MDHEN and SYDVKM. CDR3 DNA sequence: TGTGCCAGCACTGCCCCCGGGGTCTATAGCTACACCTTC. It is translated as CASTAPGVYSYTF.

As regards this clonotype: Since a much larger clone is just one base distant, this may be a read error. V is TRBV6-1 and J is TRBJ2-2; D gene ambiguous. Germline V CDR1 and CDR2: MNHNS, SASEGT. This CDR3 spans 13 amino acids. With 6 bases removed from V and 4 bases from J, the gap between germline ends came to 9 bases. Here the CDR3 reads CASSPQVTGELFF. As DNA, the CDR3 is TGTGCCAGCAGCCCCCAGGTCACCGGGGAGCTGTTTTTT.

This clonotype was detected a few times. The CDR3 sequence is CASSYGGENEKLFF. The CDR3 DNA follows: TGTGCCAGCAGTTACGGAGGGGAGAATGAAAAACTGTTTTTT. The chain uses TRBV6-5 and TRBJ1-4; tentative D call: TRBD1 (5 bases). V lost 2 bases, J lost 5 bases, and 9 bases lay in between. The CDR3 runs to 14 residues. Germline assignment: CDR1 MNHEY and CDR2 SVGAGI.

The chain uses TRBV6-5 and TRBJ1-5; a weak D match, TRBD1 (5 bases). The CDR3 contains 15 residues. The V gene's germline CDR1 is MNHEY and CDR2 SVGAGI. V dropped 3 bases and J dropped 3 bases, with 12 bases sitting between them. DNA for the CDR3: TGTGCCAGCAGTTATGGGGCAGGGCCCAATCAGCCCCAGCATTTT. Translation: CASSYGAGPNQPQHF.

Remarks on this clonotype: One end of the junction is discordant with germline, which a read error may explain. The chain links TRBV28 to TRBJ1-6; tentatively, D is TRBD1 (5 bases). This CDR3 is built from 16 residues. Germline CDR1 reads MDHEN; CDR2 reads SYDVKM. CDR3: CAGSSSIGGRNSPLHF. The CDR3 DNA reads TGTGCCGGCAGTTCAAGTATTGGGGGAAGGAATTCACCCCTCCACTTT.

This clonotype has just a few counts. The rearrangement uses TRBV12-3 or TRBV12-4 and TRBJ2-2, with 8 bases that match TRBD2. J lost 4 bases, V lost 6 bases, and 10 bases had no gene match. The CDR3 sequence is 16 residues long. CDR3 amino acids: CASSSQAGAGTGELFF. The CDR3 DNA follows: TGTGCCAGCAGCTCCCAAGCGGGAGCTGGCACCGGGGAGCTGTTTTTT.

The table lists this clonotype with many counts. The genes are TRBV2 and TRBJ2-7; 7 nucleotides match TRBD2. The CDR3 is 18 residues long. Trimming cost V 8 bases and J 4 bases; bases outside gene matches: 23. CDR1 and CDR2 (germline): SNHLY, FYNNEI. CDR3 protein: CASGNLGLAGPRGYEQYF. For the CDR3, the DNA is TGTGCCAGCGGAAACTTGGGATTAGCGGGCCCTAGGGGTTACGAGCAGTACTTC. The full variable domain, rest sourced from reference TRBV2 and TRBJ2-7, is EPEVTQTPSHQVTQMGQEVILRCVPISNHLYFYWYRQILGQKVEFLVSFYNNEISEKSEIFDDQFSVERPDGSNFTLKIRSTKLEDSAMYFCASGNLGLAGPRGYEQYFGPGTRLTVT.